These 2 T cell receptor beta chains originate from one sample sequenced in a study of CD8 T cell repertoires and HIV-1 epitope variants. These receptors' targets are unknown. Repertoires were generated with immunoSEQ multiplex PCR, while TCRdb's copy carries only in-frame clones and drops some. Counted here are 4,500 to 6,000 clones, less than 70% occurring once; the ten biggest clones make up less than 45%. Sequencing was done on a sample of cultured CD8+ T cells derived from PBMCs. The receptors come from a male donor with HIV.

The chain is built from TRBV30 and TRBJ1-1, with 7 bases that match TRBD1. The germline CDR1 and CDR2 sequences are GTSNPN and SVGIG (reference sequence). V was pared by 3 bases and J by 9 bases, with 7 bases of the junction left unmatched. The CDR3 spans 12 residues. CDR3 coding DNA: TGTGCCTGGAGGACAGGGAGCCGCCAAGCTTTCTTT. Translation: CAWRTGSRQAFF.

Written as DNA, the CDR3 is TGTGCCAGCAGTGGCCAGGTGTGGGGCAGCACCGGGGAGCTGTTTTTT. Amino acids: CASSGQVWGSTGELFF. V is TRBV6-1 and J is TRBJ2-2, with a tentative D call TRBD1 (5 bases). V dropped 4 bases and J dropped 4 bases, with 16 bases sitting between them. Germline V gene data show CDR1 as MNHNS and CDR2 as SASEGT. The CDR3 has 16 residues.